This TCR beta chain was found in a study of T cells in Graves' hyperthyroidism and ophthalmopathy. There are a few counts of this clonotype. Its antigen is unidentified. V shed 4 bases and J shed 1 base, with 10 bases lying between them. The CDR3 has 14 residues. The germline CDR1 and CDR2 sequences are SGHAT and FQNNGV. Amplification of TCR beta CDR3 regions was performed using RNA transcripts as template. HTBI primers were the set used in a first-round RT-PCR of the TCR CDR3. A single record per CDR3 protein comes from TCRdb applying MiXCR to the multiplex PCR reads. The data hold about 330,000 distinct CDR3 sequences, with roughly 13% observed a single time. The study, taken as a whole, reports: A model built on 13 V-J features separated ophthalmopathy from stable hyperthyroidism.

Sequenced material: blood. V gene TRBV11-2 combines with J gene TRBJ2-5; D unclear. The source is a woman in her forties with Graves' ophthalmopathy. The CDR3 bases are TGTGCCAGCAGCTACCCCAACACCCAAGAGACCCAGTACTTC. Its protein product is CASSYPNTQETQYF.